The next 21 T cell receptor beta chains were all read from a single sample in a study of cytomegalovirus exposure and HLA in healthy donors. PCR used 60 Vbeta primers and 13 Jbeta primers. Some clones are missing from TCRdb's copy, which holds only in-frame ones; the method was immunoSEQ multiplex PCR. The sample lists 100,000 to 150,000 clones; less than 85% were seen once. The specimen was PBMCs. Every receptor here comes from a man younger than 35 in good health and CMV-seropositive.

This sequence joins TRBV9 and TRBJ2-5, with D uncertain. The CDR3 length is 15 residues. With 0 bases removed from V and 5 bases from J, the gap between germline ends came to 14 bases. Germline values: CDR1 SGDLS, CDR2 YYNGEE. CDR3 nucleotide sequence: TGTGCCAGCAGCGTAGGAAACAGCAATCCGGAGACCCAGTACTTC. This encodes CASSVGNSNPETQYF.

This chain's CDR3 is CASSIGTGISGNTIYF. CDR3 DNA: TGTGCCAGCAGCATAGGGACAGGGATTTCCGGAAACACCATATATTTT. The chain employs TRBV5-6 and TRBJ1-3, with 9 bases identical to TRBD1. The V and J ends lost 4 bases and 4 bases, in that order; junction bases with no gene match: 9. Germline CDR1 and CDR2: SGHDT and YYEEEE. The CDR3 covers 16 residues.

This clone was found a few times. The chain combines TRBV7-7 with TRBJ1-5; D is unclear. The germline CDR1 and CDR2 sequences are SSHAT and FNYEAQ (reference sequence). CDR3 length equals 15 residues. The CDR3 loop reads CARSKPVCPNQPQHF. The DNA for the CDR3 is TGTGCTCGCTCTAAGCCCGTCTGCCCTAATCAGCCCCAGCATTTT.

The chain carries TRBV10-1 and TRBJ2-7, with TRBD2 as a possible D gene (6 bases). V was clipped by 8 bases and J by 2 bases, with 25 bases between them. Germline loops: CDR1 WNHNN, CDR2 SYGVQD (reference sequence). This CDR3 is built from 17 residues. The CDR3 DNA sequence: TGCGCCAGCCTTGTAAGACCTGGCGGGACGGGGACCTACGAGCAGTACTTC. Its protein is CASLVRPGGTGTYEQYF.

The J gene is TRBJ2-1, the V gene TRBV7-2; a weak D match, TRBD1 (6 bases). The V gene's germline CDR1 is SGHTA and CDR2 FQGNSA. V was trimmed by 6 bases and J by 7 bases, leaving 10 bases between them. This CDR3 comprises 12 residues. CDR3 nucleotides: TGTGCCAGCAGGCTTCAGGGGAATGAGCAGTTCTTC. Translation: CASRLQGNEQFF.

The CDR3 is CASRGTENTEAFF. CDR3 in DNA: TGTGCCAGCAGGGGCACAGAGAACACTGAAGCTTTCTTT. The chain recombines TRBV6-5 with TRBJ1-1, with unresolved D. CDR3 length: 13 residues. Germline loops: CDR1 MNHEY, CDR2 SVGAGI. Trimming pared 6 bases from V and 1 base from J, leaving 9 bases between.

The chain recombines TRBV5-8 with TRBJ1-4; possibly TRBD1 for D (6 bases). The CDR3 runs to 17 residues. V lost 0 bases, J lost 0 bases, and 12 bases lay in between. Germline lookup yields CDR1 SGHTS and CDR2 YDEGEE. The CDR3 DNA reads TGTGCCAGCAGCTTGGCAGGGGCAGGAGCAACTAATGAAAAACTGTTTTTT. This codes for CASSLAGAGATNEKLFF.

This chain uses TRBV6-1 with TRBJ1-1; 7 bases are a match to TRBD1. The CDR3 loop spans 12 amino acids. Per the germline V gene, CDR1 is MNHNS and CDR2 is SASEGT. Trimming took 10 bases from V and 4 from J; bases not matched to a gene: 6. In nucleotides, the CDR3 is TGTGCCACCCGGCAGGGGGGCACTGAAGCTTTCTTT. Residues: CATRQGGTEAFF.

The chain recombines TRBV19 with TRBJ2-3, with 8 nucleotides matching TRBD2. V lost 3 bases and J lost 2; bases outside the gene matches: 10. This CDR3 contains 17 residues. Germline lookup yields CDR1 LNHDA and CDR2 SQIVND (reference sequence). CDR3 nucleotides: TGTGCCAGTAGTATTACCCTCAGCGGGGGAGACACAGATACGCAGTATTTT. Its protein product is CASSITLSGGDTDTQYF.

A single count supports this clone. The chain carries TRBV10-3 and TRBJ2-7; maybe TRBD2 (6 bases). This CDR3 has 11 residues. Germline assignment: CDR1 ENHRY and CDR2 SYGVKD. V was pared by 6 bases and J by 3 bases, with 6 bases between. CDR3 sequence: CAISGGYEQYF. The CDR3 DNA reads as TGTGCCATCAGCGGGGGCTACGAGCAGTACTTC.

The J gene is TRBJ1-5, the V gene TRBV30; tentative D call: TRBD1 (5 bases). The CDR3 has 14 amino acids. V was trimmed by 1 base and J by 4 bases, leaving 11 bases between them. Germline V gene sequence: CDR1 GTSNPN, CDR2 SVGIG (reference sequence). The CDR3 coding sequence is TGTGCCTGGAGTGCCACTGGGGGGAATCAGCCCCAGCATTTT. Protein: CAWSATGGNQPQHF. Full variable domain (remainder filled in from reference TRBV30 and TRBJ1-5): SQTIHQWPATLVQPVGSPLSLECTVEGTSNPNLYWYRQAAGRGLQLLFYSVGIGQISSEVPQNLSASRPQDRQFILSSKKLLLSDSGFYLCAWSATGGNQPQHFGDGTRLSIL.

CDR3 protein: CASSAGTSRADTQYF. The CDR3 region has the DNA TGTGCCAGCAGTGCCGGGACTAGCCGTGCAGATACGCAGTATTTT. This chain uses TRBV25-1 with TRBJ2-3; 9 positions match TRBD2. Germline V CDR1 and CDR2: MGHDK, SYGVNS. V gave up 4 bases and J gave up 4 bases; unmatched junction bases: 6. The CDR3 covers 15 residues.

The chain joins TRBV6-5 to TRBJ1-1, with D unresolved. V lost 7 bases and J 4 bases, leaving 16 bases between the germline ends. The germline CDR1 and CDR2 sequences are MNHEY and SVGAGI. The CDR3 totals 14 residues. CDR3: CASIPLGRATEAFF. CDR3 bases: TGTGCCAGCATCCCGTTGGGGAGGGCCACTGAAGCTTTCTTT.

CDR3 in DNA: TGTGCCAGCAGCGGCGACTACCACAATGAGCAGTTCTTC. Protein sequence: CASSGDYHNEQFF. The rearrangement joins TRBV2 to TRBJ2-1; D perhaps matches TRBD2 (5 bases). The germline CDR1 and CDR2 sequences are SNHLY and FYNNEI. The CDR3 has 13 residues. The V gene lost 6 bases and the J gene lost 5 bases, with 11 bases spanning the gap. The entire variable domain, with the rest obtained from reference TRBV2 and TRBJ2-1, is as follows: EPEVTQTPSHQVTQMGQEVILRCVPISNHLYFYWYRQILGQKVEFLVSFYNNEISEKSEIFDDQFSVERPDGSNFTLKIRSTKLEDSAMYFCASSGDYHNEQFFGPGTRLTVL.

V gene TRBV29-1 combines with J gene TRBJ1-4; D remains ambiguous. V was shortened by 5 bases and J by 12 bases, with 13 bases between the two germline ends. The CDR3 loop spans 11 amino acids. The germline CDR1 and CDR2 sequences are SQVTM and ANQGSEA. CDR3 sequence: CSVTDGEELFF. The DNA for the CDR3 is TGCAGCGTTACCGACGGGGAGGAACTGTTTTTT.

The gene calls are TRBV30 and TRBJ1-5; TRBD1 aligns across 8 bases. The CDR3 runs 14 residues. Germline trimming cut 5 bases from V and 0 bases from J; bases unmatched to any gene: 3. Germline V gene data show CDR1 as GTSNPN and CDR2 as SVGIG (reference sequence). DNA for the CDR3: TGTGCCTGGGGGACAGGAATTAGCAATCAGCCCCAGCATTTT. Its translation is CAWGTGISNQPQHF.

Here the CDR3 DNA reads TGTGCCAGCAGCGCTAGGGACTTTAATTCACCCCTCCACTTT. It encodes CASSARDFNSPLHF. This chain links TRBV9 with TRBJ1-6, with D possibly being TRBD1 (5 bases). This CDR3 is 14 amino acids long. Germline V gene sequence: CDR1 SGDLS, CDR2 YYNGEE. The V and J ends lost 3 bases and 6 bases respectively, with 10 bases between them.

To note about this clone: Germline and junction disagree at one end, which may indicate a read error. This rearrangement joins TRBV5-4 to TRBJ1-4; TRBD1 aligns across 9 bases. The CDR3 extends over 17 amino acids. Per germline, CDR1 SGHNT and CDR2 YYREEE (reference sequence). CDR3 residues: CASSPPGQGETTEKLFF. For the CDR3, the DNA is TGTGCCAGCAGCCCCCCGGGACAGGGAGAAACTACTGAAAAACTGTTTTTT.

This rearrangement joins TRBV6-1 to TRBJ1-1; D gene unclear. V was cut by 4 bases and J by 5 bases, with 17 bases left in between. Per the germline V gene, CDR1 is MNHNS and CDR2 is SASEGT. The CDR3 extends over 15 amino acids. CDR3 sequence (DNA): TGTGCCAGCAGTGTTCCCGATCGGGTCTGGACTGAAGCTTTCTTT. Translated: CASSVPDRVWTEAFF.

The chain uses TRBV13 and TRBJ2-1; 9 bases line up with TRBD2. The V segment lost 4 bases and the J segment 5 bases; nucleotides outside the gene matches: 9. Germline loops: CDR1 PRHDT, CDR2 FYEKMQ (reference sequence). The CDR3 extends over 16 amino acids. For the CDR3, the DNA is TGTGCCAGCAGCTCCCCGACTAGCGGCGCCGACAATGAGCAGTTCTTC. It is translated as CASSSPTSGADNEQFF.

The chain has TRBV28 and TRBJ1-2; D is perhaps TRBD1 (6 bases). Germline lookup yields CDR1 MDHEN and CDR2 SYDVKM. The CDR3 extends over 15 amino acids. V was shortened by 4 bases and J by 4 bases, with 16 bases between the two germline ends. CDR3 in amino acids: CASSSPSSGAYGYTF. The CDR3 bases are TGTGCCAGCAGTTCCCCCTCTTCAGGGGCCTATGGCTACACCTTC.